This T cell receptor (beta chain) was identified during a study of blood T cells in healthy people across ages. Primed by a sample-barcoded 5' primer and a J-beta primer mix, a second PCR proceeded for roughly 6 to 12 cycles. One entry per CDR3 protein results from TCRdb running MiXCR on the 5' RACE reads. Here the sample spans about 1.7 million distinct CDR3 sequences, roughly 27% being singletons. In this sample, this clonotype turned up many times. The antigen remains undetermined. Findings and limits, study-wide: Per million T cells, TCR beta diversity dropped about linearly as age rose.

Germline values: CDR1 DFQATT, CDR2 SNEGSKA (reference sequence). The V end was cut by 3 bases, the J end by 3 bases, with 15 bases between. The CDR3 spans 14 residues. The sequenced sample consisted of blood. The clonotype comes from a woman aged 25 to 39 in good health. The chain combines TRBV20-1 with TRBJ2-7, with D possibly TRBD2 on 5 matching bases. The CDR3 nucleotides read TGCAGTGCTAGGCTCGCGGGCCGCTTCTACGAGCAGTACTTC. It specifies CSARLAGRFYEQYF.